Below, 8 T cell receptor beta chains from the same sample are listed, as sequenced in a study of blood T cell repertoires in COVID-19. The assay was immunoSEQ multiplex PCR, and TCRdb's table has in-frame clones only and misses some. This table has tens of thousands of clones, about 89% appearing once. The sequenced sample consisted of peripheral blood. The source is a human donor in a cohort sampled during active COVID-19.

The gene calls are TRBV18 and TRBJ2-7; 9 nucleotides line up with TRBD1. Germline lookup yields CDR1 KGHSH and CDR2 LQKENI. CDR3 length: 15 residues. The V segment lost 3 bases and the J segment 2 bases; nucleotides outside the gene matches: 5. This CDR3 is CASSPGQGGTYEQYF. In DNA form, the CDR3 reads TGTGCCAGCTCACCGGGACAGGGTGGTACCTACGAGCAGTACTTC.

The rearrangement joins TRBV7-9 to TRBJ1-1; D is ambiguous. The CDR3 loop spans 11 amino acids. V was pared by 4 bases and J by 3 bases, with 3 bases between. Germline V gives CDR1 SEHNR, CDR2 FQNEAQ (reference sequence). The chain's CDR3 is CASSSYTEAFF. The CDR3 DNA sequence: TGTGCCAGCAGCTCTTACACTGAAGCTTTCTTT.

The chain is built from TRBV2 and TRBJ1-3; TRBD1 is a possible D gene (5 bases). Between the trimmed V and J ends, which lost 3 bases and 0 bases, there was a span of 9 bases. CDR1 and CDR2 from the germline V gene are SNHLY and FYNNEI. CDR3 length: 15 residues. The CDR3 coding sequence is TGTGCCAGCAGTGAGGGGCTGCTCTCTGGAAACACCATATATTTT. Amino acid sequence: CASSEGLLSGNTIYF.

This chain uses TRBV13 with TRBJ2-3, with 7 bases matching TRBD1. The CDR3 totals 15 residues. Germline V gene data show CDR1 as PRHDT and CDR2 as FYEKMQ (reference sequence). V dropped 5 bases and J dropped 4; count of bases not matched to a gene: 9. This chain's CDR3 is CASSPYDRVADTQYF. CDR3 sequence (DNA): TGTGCCAGCAGCCCCTACGACAGGGTGGCAGATACGCAGTATTTT.

V gene TRBV7-8 combines with J gene TRBJ2-2, with a weak D call TRBD2 (6 bases). The germline V gene encodes CDR1 SGHVS and CDR2 FQNEAQ. Between the trimmed V and J ends, which lost 5 bases and 6 bases, there was a span of 19 bases. The CDR3 contains 16 residues. Written as DNA, the CDR3 is TGTGCCAGCAGCGAACTACCGGGAGCAGTTGCCGGGGAGCTGTTTTTT. Translating gives CASSELPGAVAGELFF.

The chain recombines TRBV9 with TRBJ2-7, with D possibly being TRBD1 (5 bases). Germline V gene sequence: CDR1 SGDLS, CDR2 YYNGEE. The CDR3 loop spans 14 amino acids. Trimming cost V 4 bases and J 0 bases, with 11 bases left between them. The CDR3 nucleotides read TGTGCCAGCAGCCCTCAGACAGCCTCCTACGAGCAGTACTTC. Translating it yields CASSPQTASYEQYF.

To note about this clone: Its ends do not fully match the called genes, so a read error is possible. The chain recombines TRBV7-7 with TRBJ2-5, with TRBD2 matching 13 bases. From germline, CDR1 is SSHAT and CDR2 FNYEAQ (reference sequence). The CDR3 spans 16 residues. CDR3 sequence (DNA): TGTGCTAGCAGCTTAGGACTAGCGGGAGTTGGAGAGACCCAGTACTTC. It specifies CASSLGLAGVGETQYF.

This clone appeared a few times. The chain combines TRBV19 with TRBJ2-2; 8 nucleotides line up with TRBD2. V shed 3 bases, J shed 1 base, and the junction held 7 bases outside the gene matches. Germline V gives CDR1 LNHDA, CDR2 SQIVND (reference sequence). This CDR3 spans 17 amino acids. CDR3 bases: TGTGCCAGTAGTATTCCCTGGACTAGCAGGAACACCGGGGAGCTGTTTTTT. Translated: CASSIPWTSRNTGELFF.